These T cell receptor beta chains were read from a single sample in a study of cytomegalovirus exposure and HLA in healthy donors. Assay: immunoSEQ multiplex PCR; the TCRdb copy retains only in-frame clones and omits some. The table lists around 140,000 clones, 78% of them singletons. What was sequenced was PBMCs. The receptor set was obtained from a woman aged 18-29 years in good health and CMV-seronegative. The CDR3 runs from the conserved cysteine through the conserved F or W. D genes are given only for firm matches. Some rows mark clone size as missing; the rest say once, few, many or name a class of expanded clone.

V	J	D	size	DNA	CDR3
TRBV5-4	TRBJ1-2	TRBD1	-	TGTGCCAGCAGCCCCACTGGACAGGGGGCACGTGGCTACACCTTC	CASSPTGQGARGYTF
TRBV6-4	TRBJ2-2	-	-	TGTGCCAGCAGTGGACAAAACACCGGGGAGCTGTTTTTT	CASSGQNTGELFF
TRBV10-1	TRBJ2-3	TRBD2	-	TGCGCCAGCAGTGAGTCGACGGCTAGCGGGAGGTATTCTAGCACAGATACGCAGTATTTT	CASSESTASGRYSSTDTQYF
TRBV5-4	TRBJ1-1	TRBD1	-	TGTGCCAGCAGCTCGTCCCGGGACAGGGATGGCACTGAAGCTTTCTTT	CASSSSRDRDGTEAFF
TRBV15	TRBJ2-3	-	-	TGTGCCACCAGCAGACCCTTCCAAGTTGGAGCAGATACGCAGTATTTT	CATSRPFQVGADTQYF
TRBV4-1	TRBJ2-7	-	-	TGCGCCAGCAGCCAGGGTCGAGCGGGCTCCTACGAGCAGTACTTC	CASSQGRAGSYEQYF
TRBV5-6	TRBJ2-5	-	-	TGTGCCAGCAGCCTGAAAGAGGCCCAGTACTTC	CASSLKEAQYF
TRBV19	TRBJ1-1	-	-	TGTGCCAGTAGTATAGCCCCAGGGGTAGGGGAGGCTTTCTTT	CASSIAPGVGEAFF
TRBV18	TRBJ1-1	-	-	TGTGCCAGCTCACCACCGCGGGGGAACACTGAAGCTTTCTTT	CASSPPRGNTEAFF
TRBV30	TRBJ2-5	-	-	TGTGCCTGGAGTGTACGGAGGGAGACCCAGTACTTC	CAWSVRRETQYF
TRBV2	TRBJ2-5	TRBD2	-	TGTGCCAGCAGGTCGGGAGGGCGACAAGAGACCCAGTACTTC	CASRSGGRQETQYF
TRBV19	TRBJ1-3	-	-	TGTGCCAGTAAAGTGACAGCTGGAAACACCATATATTTT	CASKVTAGNTIYF
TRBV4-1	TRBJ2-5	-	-	TGCGCCAGCAGCCAAAAGGCGACAGCCCAAGAGACCCAGTACTTC	CASSQKATAQETQYF
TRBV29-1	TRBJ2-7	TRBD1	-	TGCAGCGCCGCCCAGGGGGACGAGCAGTACTTC	CSAAQGDEQYF
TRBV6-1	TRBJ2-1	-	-	TGTGCCAGCAGTGAAGCGCTTCGGTACGCCCCGTTCTTC	CASSEALRYAPFF
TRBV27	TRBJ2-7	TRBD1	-	TGTGCCAGCAGAGGGGTTCTGGACAGGGCTCACGAGCAGTACTTC	CASRGVLDRAHEQYF
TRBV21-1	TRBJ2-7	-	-	TGTGCCAGCAGCAAACAGGGGTTCTCCTACGAGCAGTACTTC	CASSKQGFSYEQYF
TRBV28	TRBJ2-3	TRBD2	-	TGTGCCAGCAGTTTACTCGCGCGACTAGCGGGATTCACAGATACGCAGTATTTT	CASSLLARLAGFTDTQYF
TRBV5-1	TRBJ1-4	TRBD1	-	TGCGCCAGCACGGGACAGAGTAATGAAAAACTGTTTTTT	CASTGQSNEKLFF
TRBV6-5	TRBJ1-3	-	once	TGTGCCAGCAGCCTAAACTCTGGAAACACCATATATTTT	CASSLNSGNTIYF
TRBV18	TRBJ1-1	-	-	TGTGCCAGCTCACCAGGAGTTGGCACTGAAGCTTTCTTT	CASSPGVGTEAFF
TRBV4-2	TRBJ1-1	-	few	TGTGCCAGCAGCCAGGATCAACAGGGATACACTGAAGCTTTCTTT	CASSQDQQGYTEAFF
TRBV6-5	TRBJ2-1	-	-	TGTGCCAGCAGTTACTCCCCTGCCGGTGAGCAGTTCTTC	CASSYSPAGEQFF
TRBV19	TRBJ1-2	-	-	TGTGCCAGTAGTCTACAGGGTGGGTATGGCTACACCTTC	CASSLQGGYGYTF
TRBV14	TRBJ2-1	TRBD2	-	TGTGCCAGCAGTCTCCTCAGCGGGACGGAGCAGTTCTTC	CASSLLSGTEQFF
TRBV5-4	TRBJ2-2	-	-	TGTGCCAGCAGCTTCGAGCCCATGCCCGGGGAGCTGTTTTTT	CASSFEPMPGELFF
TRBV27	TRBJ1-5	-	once	TGTGCCAGCAGTTTATTAGGGGGCAATCAGCCCCAGCATTTT	CASSLLGGNQPQHF
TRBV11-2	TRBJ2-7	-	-	TGTGCCAGCAGCTCCCTCTACGAGCAGTACTTC	CASSSLYEQYF
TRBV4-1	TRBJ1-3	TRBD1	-	TGCGCCAGCAGCCAAAGGACAGGTCAGGCTGGAAACACCATATATTTT	CASSQRTGQAGNTIYF
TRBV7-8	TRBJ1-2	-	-	TGTGCCAGCAGCCCCCCGGCGGTCTATGGCTACACCTTC	CASSPPAVYGYTF
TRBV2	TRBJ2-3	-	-	TGTGCCAGCAGTGAATCCGGGGATACGCAGTATTTT	CASSESGDTQYF
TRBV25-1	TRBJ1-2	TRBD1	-	TGTGCCAGCACAACGGACAGGGTTAATGGCTACACCTTC	CASTTDRVNGYTF
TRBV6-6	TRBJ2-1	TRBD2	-	TGTGCCAGCACGTTTCGGCTAGCGGGCCGGGGTGAGCAGTTCTTC	CASTFRLAGRGEQFF
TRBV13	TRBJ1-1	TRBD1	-	TGTGCCAGCAGCATACTTCGGACAGGGCGAGGGGCTGAAGCTTTCTTT	CASSILRTGRGAEAFF
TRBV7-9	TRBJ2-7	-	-	TGTGCCAGCAGCTTAGTATGGGGCGGGATGGGCTACGAGCAGTACTTC	CASSLVWGGMGYEQYF
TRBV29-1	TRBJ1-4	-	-	TGCAGCGCAGGAGCGGGGCACGAAAAACTGTTTTTT	CSAGAGHEKLFF
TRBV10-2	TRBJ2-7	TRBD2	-	TGCGCCAGCAGATTAGCGGGATCCACCTACGAGCAGTACTTC	CASRLAGSTYEQYF
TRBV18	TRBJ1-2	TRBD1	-	TGTGCCAGCTCACCTGGACAGGGCTCCTATGGCTACACCTTC	CASSPGQGSYGYTF
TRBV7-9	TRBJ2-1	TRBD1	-	TGTGCCAGCAGCCGTAGCCCCGGGACAGGGGGAGGGTTCTTC	CASSRSPGTGGGFF
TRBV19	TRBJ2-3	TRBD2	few	TGTGCCAGTAGTAAACTAGCGGTCACAGATACGCAGTATTTT	CASSKLAVTDTQYF
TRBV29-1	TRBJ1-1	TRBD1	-	TGCAGCGTTATCTCGGGACAGGGATGGAACACTGAAGCTTTCTTT	CSVISGQGWNTEAFF
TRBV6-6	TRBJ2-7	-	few	TGTGCCAGCGTTAGTCGCTCCTACGAGCAGTACTTC	CASVSRSYEQYF
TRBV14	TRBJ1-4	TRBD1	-	TGTGCCAGCAGCCAAGCCACAGGGGGGCGGGAAAAACTGTTTTTT	CASSQATGGREKLFF
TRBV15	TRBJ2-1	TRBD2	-	TGTGCCACCAGCAGCGAAGGGGAGGGGAATGAGCAGTTCTTC	CATSSEGEGNEQFF
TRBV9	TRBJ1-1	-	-	TGTGCCAGCAGCCCCTCCCCAAGGGGAACTGAAGCTTTCTTT	CASSPSPRGTEAFF
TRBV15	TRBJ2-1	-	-	TGTGCCACCAGCACCCTCCTCCCCCTTGTGGCTGAGCAGTTCTTC	CATSTLLPLVAEQFF
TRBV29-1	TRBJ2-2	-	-	TGCAGCGTTCTATCGGGGGTCGGGGAGCTGTTTTTT	CSVLSGVGELFF
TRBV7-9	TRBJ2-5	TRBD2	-	TGTGCCAGCAGCCCGGGACTAGCGGAAGAGACCCAGTACTTC	CASSPGLAEETQYF
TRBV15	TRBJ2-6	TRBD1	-	TGTGCCACCAGCAGAGATTTCGGACAGGGGGCGATCTCTGGGGCCAACGTCCTGACTTTC	CATSRDFGQGAISGANVLTF